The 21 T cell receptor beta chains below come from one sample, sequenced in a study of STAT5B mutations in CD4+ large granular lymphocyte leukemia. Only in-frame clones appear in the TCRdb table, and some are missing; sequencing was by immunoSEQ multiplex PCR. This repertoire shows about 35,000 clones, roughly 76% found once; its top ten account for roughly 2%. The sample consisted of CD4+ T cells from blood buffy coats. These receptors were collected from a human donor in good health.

CDR3 sequence: CASNYALGEAFF. In DNA form, the CDR3 reads TGTGCCAGCAACTATGCCCTAGGGGAAGCTTTCTTT. This rearrangement joins TRBV6-1 to TRBJ1-1; no definite D call. V shed 7 bases and J shed 8 bases, with 14 bases lying between them. The CDR3 covers 12 residues. Looked up from germline, CDR1 is MNHNS and CDR2 is SASEGT.

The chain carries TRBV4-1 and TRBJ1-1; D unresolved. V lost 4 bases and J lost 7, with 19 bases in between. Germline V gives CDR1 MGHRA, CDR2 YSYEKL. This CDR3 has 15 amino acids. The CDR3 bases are TGCGCCAGCAGCCTCCAAGAGTACGGAATCAGTGAAGCTTTCTTT. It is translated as CASSLQEYGISEAFF.

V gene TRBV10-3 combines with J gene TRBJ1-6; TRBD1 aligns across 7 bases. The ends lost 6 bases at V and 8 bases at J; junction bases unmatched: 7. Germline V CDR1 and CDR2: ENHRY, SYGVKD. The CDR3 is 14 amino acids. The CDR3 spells CAIRGGQLDSPLHF. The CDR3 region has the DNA TGTGCCATCAGGGGGGGACAGTTAGATTCACCCCTCCACTTT.

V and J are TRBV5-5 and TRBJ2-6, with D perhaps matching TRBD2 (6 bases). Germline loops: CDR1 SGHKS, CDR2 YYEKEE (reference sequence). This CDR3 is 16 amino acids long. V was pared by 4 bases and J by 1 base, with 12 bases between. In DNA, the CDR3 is TGTGCCAGCAGCGGAGGAGGAGGGTCTGGGGCCAACGTCCTGACTTTC. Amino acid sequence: CASSGGGGSGANVLTF.

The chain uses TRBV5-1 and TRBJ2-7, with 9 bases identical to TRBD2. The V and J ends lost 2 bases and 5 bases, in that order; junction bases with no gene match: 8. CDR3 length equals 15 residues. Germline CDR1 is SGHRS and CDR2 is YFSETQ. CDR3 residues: CASSFGGGAGNEQYF. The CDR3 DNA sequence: TGCGCCAGCAGCTTCGGCGGGGGGGCTGGGAACGAGCAGTACTTC.

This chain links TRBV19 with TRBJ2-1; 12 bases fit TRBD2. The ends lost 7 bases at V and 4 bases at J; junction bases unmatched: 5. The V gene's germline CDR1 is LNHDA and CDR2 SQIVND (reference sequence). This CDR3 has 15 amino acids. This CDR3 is CASMTSGSPYNEQFF. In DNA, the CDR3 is TGTGCCAGTATGACTAGCGGGAGCCCGTACAATGAGCAGTTCTTC.

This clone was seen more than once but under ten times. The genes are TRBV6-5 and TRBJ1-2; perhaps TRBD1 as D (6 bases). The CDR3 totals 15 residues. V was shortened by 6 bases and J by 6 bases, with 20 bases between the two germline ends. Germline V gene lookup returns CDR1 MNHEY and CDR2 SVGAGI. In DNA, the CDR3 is TGTGCCAGCAGAGCCCTCAGGGGACCCTATGATGGCTACACCTTC. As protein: CASRALRGPYDGYTF.

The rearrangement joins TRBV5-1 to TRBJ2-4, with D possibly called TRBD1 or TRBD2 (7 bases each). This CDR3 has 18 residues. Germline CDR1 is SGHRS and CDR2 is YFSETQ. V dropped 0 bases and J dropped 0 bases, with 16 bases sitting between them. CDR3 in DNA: TGCGCCAGCAGCTTGGGACAGGGAGGGATTTTAGCCAAAAACATTCAGTACTTC. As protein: CASSLGQGGILAKNIQYF.

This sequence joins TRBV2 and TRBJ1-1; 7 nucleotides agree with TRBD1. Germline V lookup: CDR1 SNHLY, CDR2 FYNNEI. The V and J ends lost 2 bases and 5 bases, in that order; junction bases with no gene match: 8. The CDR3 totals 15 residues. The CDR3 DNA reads TGTGCCAGCAGTGAATTTGACAGGGCTAGGACTGAAGCTTTCTTT. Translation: CASSEFDRARTEAFF.

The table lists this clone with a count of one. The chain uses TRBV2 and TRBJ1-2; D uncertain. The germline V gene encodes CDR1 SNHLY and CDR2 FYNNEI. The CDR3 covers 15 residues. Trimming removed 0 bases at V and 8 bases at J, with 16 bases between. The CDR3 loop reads CASSEAETLSAGYTF. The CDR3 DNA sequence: TGTGCCAGCAGTGAAGCGGAGACCCTCTCTGCGGGCTACACCTTC. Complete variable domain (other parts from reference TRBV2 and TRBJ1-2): EPEVTQTPSHQVTQMGQEVILRCVPISNHLYFYWYRQILGQKVEFLVSFYNNEISEKSEIFDDQFSVERPDGSNFTLKIRSTKLEDSAMYFCASSEAETLSAGYTFGSGTRLTVV.

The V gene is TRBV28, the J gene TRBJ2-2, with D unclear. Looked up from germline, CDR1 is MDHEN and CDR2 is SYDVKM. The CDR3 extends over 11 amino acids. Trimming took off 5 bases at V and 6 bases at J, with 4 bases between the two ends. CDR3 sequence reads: CASSPPGELFF. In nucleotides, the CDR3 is TGTGCCAGCAGTCCCCCCGGGGAGCTGTTTTTT.

The CDR3 is CASSFIVGQGATGELFF. CDR3 bases: TGTGCCAGCAGCTTTATCGTGGGACAGGGTGCCACCGGGGAGCTGTTTTTT. The chain joins TRBV7-6 to TRBJ2-2, with 9 bases lining up with TRBD1. Germline V gives CDR1 SGHVS, CDR2 FNYEAQ. CDR3 length: 17 residues. The V gene end was trimmed by 3 bases and the J gene end by 4 bases; junction bases not matched to a gene: 9.

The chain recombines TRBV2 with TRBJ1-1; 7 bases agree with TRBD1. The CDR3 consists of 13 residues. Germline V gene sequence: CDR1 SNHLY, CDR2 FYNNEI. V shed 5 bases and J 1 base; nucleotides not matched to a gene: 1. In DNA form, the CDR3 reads TGTGCCAGCAGTCCAGGGGGGAACACTGAAGCTTTCTTT. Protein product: CASSPGGNTEAFF. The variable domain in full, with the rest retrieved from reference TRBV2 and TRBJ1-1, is EPEVTQTPSHQVTQMGQEVILRCVPISNHLYFYWYRQILGQKVEFLVSFYNNEISEKSEIFDDQFSVERPDGSNFTLKIRSTKLEDSAMYFCASSPGGNTEAFFGQGTRLTVV.

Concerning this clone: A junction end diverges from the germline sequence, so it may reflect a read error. Here the CDR3 reads CASTAGQGAWEF. Here the CDR3 DNA reads TGTGCCAGCACCGCCGGACAGGGGGCCTGGGAATTC. This sequence joins TRBV2 and TRBJ2-7, with 11 bases that match TRBD1. Per the germline V gene, CDR1 is SNHLY and CDR2 is FYNNEI. The length of the CDR3 is 12 residues.

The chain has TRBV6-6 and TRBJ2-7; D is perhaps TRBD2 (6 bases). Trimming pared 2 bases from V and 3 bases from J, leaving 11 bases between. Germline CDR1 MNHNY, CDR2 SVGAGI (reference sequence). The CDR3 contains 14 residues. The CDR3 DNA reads TGTGCCAGCAGTTACGCCGGGGGAGACTACGAGCAGTACTTC. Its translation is CASSYAGGDYEQYF.

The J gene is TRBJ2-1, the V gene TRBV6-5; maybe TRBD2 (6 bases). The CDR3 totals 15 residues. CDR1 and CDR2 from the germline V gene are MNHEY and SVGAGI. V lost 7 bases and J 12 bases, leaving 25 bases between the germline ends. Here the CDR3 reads CASNSGREGVGWQFF. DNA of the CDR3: TGTGCCAGCAACTCGGGGCGGGAAGGGGTCGGCTGGCAGTTCTTC.

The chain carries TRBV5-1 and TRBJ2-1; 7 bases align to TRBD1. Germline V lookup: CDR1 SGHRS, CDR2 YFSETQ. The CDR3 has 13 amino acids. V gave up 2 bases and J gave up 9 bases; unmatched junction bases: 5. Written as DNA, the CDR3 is TGCGCCAGCAGCTTCGAACGGACAGGTGAGCAGTTCTTC. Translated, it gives CASSFERTGEQFF.

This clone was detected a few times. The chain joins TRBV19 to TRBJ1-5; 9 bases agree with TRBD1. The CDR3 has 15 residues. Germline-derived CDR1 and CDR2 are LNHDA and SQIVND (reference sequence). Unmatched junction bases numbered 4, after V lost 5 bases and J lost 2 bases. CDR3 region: CASSWGQGGNQPQHF. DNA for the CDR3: TGTGCCAGTAGTTGGGGACAGGGTGGCAATCAGCCCCAGCATTTT.

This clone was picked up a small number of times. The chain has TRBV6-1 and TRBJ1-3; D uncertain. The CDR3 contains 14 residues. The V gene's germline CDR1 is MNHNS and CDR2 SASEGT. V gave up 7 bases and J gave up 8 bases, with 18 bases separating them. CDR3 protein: CASIPRSSGYTIYF. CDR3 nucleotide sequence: TGTGCCAGCATTCCTAGGTCGTCCGGATACACCATATATTTT.

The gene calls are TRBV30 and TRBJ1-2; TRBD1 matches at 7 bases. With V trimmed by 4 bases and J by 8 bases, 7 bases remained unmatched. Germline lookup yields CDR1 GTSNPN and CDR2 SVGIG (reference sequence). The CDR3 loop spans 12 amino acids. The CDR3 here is CAWTRDRGGYTF. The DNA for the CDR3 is TGTGCCTGGACCAGGGACAGAGGCGGCTACACCTTC.

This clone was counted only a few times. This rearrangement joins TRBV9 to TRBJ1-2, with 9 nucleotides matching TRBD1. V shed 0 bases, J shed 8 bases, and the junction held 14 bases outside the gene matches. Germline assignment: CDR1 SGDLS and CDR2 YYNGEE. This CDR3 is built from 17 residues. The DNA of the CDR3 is TGTGCCAGCAGCGTAGTTGCCGCCGGGACAGGGTCTAGAGGCTACACCTTC. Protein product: CASSVVAAGTGSRGYTF.